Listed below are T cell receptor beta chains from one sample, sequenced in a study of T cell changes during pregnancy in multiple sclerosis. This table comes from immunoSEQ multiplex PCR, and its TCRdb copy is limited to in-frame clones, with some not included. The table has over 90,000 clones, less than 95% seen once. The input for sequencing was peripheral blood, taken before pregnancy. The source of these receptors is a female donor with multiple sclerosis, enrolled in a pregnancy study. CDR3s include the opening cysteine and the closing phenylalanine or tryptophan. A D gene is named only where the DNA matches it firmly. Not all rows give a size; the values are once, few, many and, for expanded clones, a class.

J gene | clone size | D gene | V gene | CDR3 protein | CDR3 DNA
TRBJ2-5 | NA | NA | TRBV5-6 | CASTEWDTRETQYF | TGTGCCAGCACGGAGTGGGACACCCGGGAGACCCAGTACTTC
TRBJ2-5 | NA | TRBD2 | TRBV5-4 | CASSLGLAGGPTETQYF | TGTGCCAGCAGTCTAGGGCTAGCGGGGGGGCCTACGGAGACCCAGTACTTC
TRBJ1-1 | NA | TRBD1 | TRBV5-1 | CASSLGQGAEAFF | TGCGCCAGCAGCTTGGGACAGGGGGCTGAAGCTTTCTTT
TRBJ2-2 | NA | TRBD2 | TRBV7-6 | CASSVLAGGDDTGELFF | TGTGCCAGCAGCGTACTAGCGGGGGGGGATGACACCGGGGAGCTGTTTTTT
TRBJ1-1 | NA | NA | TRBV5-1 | CASSLVLGPNTEAFF | TGCGCCAGCAGCTTGGTATTGGGGCCGAACACTGAAGCTTTCTTT
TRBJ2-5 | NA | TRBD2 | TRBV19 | CASSIVPSGGETQYF | TGTGCCAGTAGTATAGTTCCTAGCGGCGGGGAGACCCAGTACTTC
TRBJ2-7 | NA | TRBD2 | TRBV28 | CASSLAPSGLYEQYF | TGTGCCAGCAGTTTAGCACCTAGCGGTCTCTACGAGCAGTACTTC
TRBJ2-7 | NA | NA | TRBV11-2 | CASTIVRSSYEQYF | TGTGCCAGCACCATCGTTAGGAGCTCCTACGAGCAGTACTTC
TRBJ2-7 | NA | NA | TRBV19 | CASTPSGLSYEQYF | TGTGCCAGTACTCCCTCAGGGCTGTCCTACGAGCAGTACTTC
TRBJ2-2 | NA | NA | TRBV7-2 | CASSLTRGATGELFF | TGTGCCAGCAGCCTAACCAGGGGTGCCACCGGGGAGCTGTTTTTT
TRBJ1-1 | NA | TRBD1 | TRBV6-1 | CATTTGPNTEAFF | TGTGCCACCACGACAGGGCCGAACACTGAAGCTTTCTTT
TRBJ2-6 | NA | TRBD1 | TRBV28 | CASSPRTGTGMGANVLTF | TGTGCCAGCAGCCCTAGGACAGGCACGGGGATGGGGGCCAACGTCCTGACTTTC
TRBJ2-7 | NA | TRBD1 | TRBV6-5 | CASRYRGNYEQYF | TGTGCCAGCAGGTACAGGGGCAACTACGAGCAGTACTTC
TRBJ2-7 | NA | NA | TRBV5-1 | CASSRDLSSYEQYF | TGCGCCAGCAGCAGGGACTTATCTTCCTACGAGCAGTACTTC
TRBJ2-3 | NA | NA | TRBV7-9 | CASSPRGPDTQYF | TGTGCCAGCAGCCCTAGGGGTCCAGATACGCAGTATTTT
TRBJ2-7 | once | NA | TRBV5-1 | CASSLAGSPYEQYF | TGCGCCAGCAGCTTAGCGGGTTCCCCGTACGAGCAGTACTTC
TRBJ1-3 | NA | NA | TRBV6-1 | CASSLQPKPGNTIYF | TGTGCCAGCAGTTTACAGCCGAAGCCAGGAAACACCATATATTTT
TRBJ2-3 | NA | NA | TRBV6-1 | CASSEGLAPSTDTQYF | TGTGCCAGCAGTGAGGGCCTCGCCCCAAGCACAGATACGCAGTATTTT
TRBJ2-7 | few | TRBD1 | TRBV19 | CASSTPKLAPGQMTYEQYF | TGTGCCAGTAGTACCCCTAAACTCGCGCCGGGACAGATGACCTACGAGCAGTACTTC
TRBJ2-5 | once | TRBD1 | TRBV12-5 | CASGTTGGGETQYF | TGTGCTAGTGGTACGACAGGGGGGGGAGAGACCCAGTACTTC
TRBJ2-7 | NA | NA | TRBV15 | CATSRRGLQGLSYEQYF | TGTGCCACCAGCAGGAGAGGGCTACAAGGACTCTCCTACGAGCAGTACTTC
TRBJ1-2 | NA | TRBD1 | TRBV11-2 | CASSLGQGWGYTF | TGTGCCAGCAGCTTAGGACAGGGATGGGGCTACACCTTC
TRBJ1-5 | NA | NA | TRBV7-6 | CASSLALRGRGNQPQHF | TGTGCCAGCAGCTTAGCGCTGAGGGGGAGAGGCAATCAGCCCCAGCATTTT
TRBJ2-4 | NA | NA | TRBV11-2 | CASSLLHGSSANNIQYF | TGTGCCAGCAGCTTATTGCATGGGAGTTCAGCAAACAACATTCAGTACTTC
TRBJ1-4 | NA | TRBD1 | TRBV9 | CASSVGQGGEKLFF | TGTGCCAGCAGCGTAGGACAGGGAGGTGAAAAACTGTTTTTT
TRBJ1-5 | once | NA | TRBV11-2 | CASSPTAAMDSPQHF | TGTGCCAGCAGCCCTACCGCAGCAATGGACAGCCCCCAGCATTTT
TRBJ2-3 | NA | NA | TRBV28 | CASRISEGRRTDTQYF | TGTGCCAGCAGAATCTCGGAGGGGAGGCGCACAGATACGCAGTATTTT
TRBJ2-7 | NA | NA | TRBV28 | CASSLWSGSAGEQYF | TGTGCCAGCAGTTTATGGTCCGGGTCGGCGGGCGAGCAGTACTTC
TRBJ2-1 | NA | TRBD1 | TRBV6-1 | CASSVDRGRLNEQFF | TGTGCCAGCAGTGTGGACAGGGGGAGACTAAATGAGCAGTTCTTC
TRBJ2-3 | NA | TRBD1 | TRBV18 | CASSPGTGRDTQYF | TGTGCCAGCTCACCGGGGACAGGGAGGGATACGCAGTATTTT
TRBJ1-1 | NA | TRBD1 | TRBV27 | CASSLSRGQGGANTEAFF | TGTGCCAGCAGTTTATCCCGGGGACAGGGAGGGGCCAACACTGAAGCTTTCTTT
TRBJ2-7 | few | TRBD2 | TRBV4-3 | CASSQVPAGADEQYF | TGCGCCAGCAGCCAAGTTCCAGCGGGGGCTGACGAGCAGTACTTC
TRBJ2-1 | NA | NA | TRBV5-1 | CASSLSQLAGYNEQFF | TGCGCCAGCAGCTTGAGTCAACTAGCAGGCTACAATGAGCAGTTCTTC
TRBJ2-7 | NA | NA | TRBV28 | CATKGTYYEQYF | TGTGCCACCAAAGGGACATACTACGAGCAGTACTTC
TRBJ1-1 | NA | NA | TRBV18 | CASSPQGMNTEAFF | TGTGCCAGCTCACCTCAGGGGATGAACACTGAAGCTTTCTTT
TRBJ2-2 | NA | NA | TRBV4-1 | CASSQDKAGLINTVGELFF | TGCGCCAGCAGCCAAGATAAGGCGGGACTTATAAACACGGTCGGGGAGCTGTTTTTT
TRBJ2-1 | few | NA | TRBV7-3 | CASSPGYGGEQFF | TGTGCCAGCAGCCCCGGGTACGGCGGTGAGCAGTTCTTC
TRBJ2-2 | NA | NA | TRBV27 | CASSLRGVNGELFF | TGTGCCAGCAGTTTACGCGGGGTGAACGGGGAGCTGTTTTTT
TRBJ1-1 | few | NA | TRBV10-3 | CAISVGENTEAFF | TGTGCCATCAGTGTAGGGGAGAACACTGAAGCTTTCTTT
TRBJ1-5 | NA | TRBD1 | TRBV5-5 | CASSATGTGNNQPQHF | TGTGCCAGCAGCGCAACGGGGACAGGGAACAATCAGCCCCAGCATTTT
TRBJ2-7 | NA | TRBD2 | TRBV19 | CASSTPGLVYEQYF | TGTGCCAGTAGTACCCCGGGACTAGTCTACGAGCAGTACTTC
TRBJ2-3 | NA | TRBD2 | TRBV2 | CASTVLAGTDTQYF | TGTGCCAGCACCGTGCTAGCGGGGACAGATACGCAGTATTTT
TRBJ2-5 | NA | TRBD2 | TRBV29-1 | CSVDWRGGFEGTQYF | TGCAGCGTTGACTGGCGCGGGGGGTTCGAAGGGACCCAGTACTTC
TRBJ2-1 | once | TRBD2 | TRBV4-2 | CASSQEFSGGANEQFF | TGTGCCAGCAGCCAAGAGTTTAGCGGGGGGGCCAATGAGCAGTTCTTC
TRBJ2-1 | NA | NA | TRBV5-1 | CASSLASLGSEQFF | TGCGCCAGCAGCTTGGCGTCCCTGGGGAGTGAGCAGTTCTTC
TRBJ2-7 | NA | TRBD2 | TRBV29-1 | CSVRGGGGEQYF | TGCAGCGTCCGCGGGGGGGGAGGCGAGCAGTACTTC
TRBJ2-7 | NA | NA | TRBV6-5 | CASSYYREGYEQYF | TGTGCCAGCAGTTACTACAGGGAGGGCTACGAGCAGTACTTC
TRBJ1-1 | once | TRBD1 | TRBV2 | CASQTGGAPMNTEAFF | TGTGCCAGCCAAACAGGGGGCGCACCCATGAACACTGAAGCTTTCTTT